This TCR beta chain comes out of a study of T cell responses to AZD1222 COVID-19 vaccine. Study-level results: Most donors were white British, females outnumbered males, and clonal diversity was possibly underestimated.

Of note for this clone: Its matching antigen is unknown.

This CDR3 comprises 15 residues. V was pared by 11 bases and J by 3 bases, with 20 bases between. Germline V gene sequence: CDR1 LGHDT, CDR2 YNNKEL (reference sequence). Assay: immunoSEQ multiplex PCR; the TCRdb copy retains only in-frame clones and omits some. Among 100,000 to 150,000 clones, approximately 91% were seen once, and the ten largest hold 0.9% to 1.2%. The V gene is TRBV3-1 (or the pseudogene TRBV3-2), the J gene TRBJ2-1; D ambiguous. This receptor was obtained from an adult who received the AZD1222 COVID-19 vaccine. This specimen was peripheral blood, taken 28 days after the second AZD1222 dose. The CDR3 spells CACRGVGRNYNEQFF. DNA of the CDR3: TGTGCCTGCCGAGGAGTAGGTCGAAACTACAATGAGCAGTTCTTC.